This is a list of T cell receptor beta chains from one sample in a study of identical twins. Each CDR3 protein gets one entry after TCRdb re-called the 5' RACE reads with MiXCR. The sample contains around 510,000 distinct CDR3 sequences, roughly an eighth of which appear only once. These data are also associated with another study on yellow fever vaccine responses in identical twins.

Sequenced input: CD4+ T cells sorted from blood. The receptors shown here come from a woman between 18 and 29 years old in good health. The CDR3 runs from the conserved cysteine through the conserved F or W. The order of the fields is V gene, J gene, clone size, D gene, CDR3 protein, CDR3 DNA. D genes are given only for firm matches. A clone size is listed for some rows: how often the clone was seen (once, few, many), or a class if it is expanded.

>TRBV11-2|TRBJ2-5|-|TRBD1
CASSLDLQGETQYF
TGTGCCAGCAGCTTAGATTTACAGGGGGAGACCCAGTACTTC
>TRBV28|TRBJ2-7|-|TRBD2
CAIKTSGLPYEQYF
TGTGCCATTAAGACTAGCGGGTTACCCTACGAGCAGTACTTC
>TRBV5-1|TRBJ2-1|many|-
CASSLVSGVYNEQFF
TGCGCCAGCAGCTTGGTGTCCGGGGTTTACAATGAGCAGTTCTTC
>TRBV12-3/TRBV12-4|TRBJ2-5|-|TRBD2
CASSLAVGVSGTKETQYF
TGTGCCAGCAGTTTAGCGGTTGGTGTTAGCGGGACCAAAGAGACCCAGTACTTC
>TRBV4-1|TRBJ2-5|-|-
CASSMIGETQYF
TGCGCCAGCAGCATGATCGGGGAGACCCAGTACTTC
>TRBV27|TRBJ2-5|-|TRBD1
CASSRLPGQRETQYF
TGTGCCAGCAGCCGCTTACCGGGACAGCGGGAGACCCAGTACTTC
>TRBV11-2|TRBJ2-7|-|-
CASSSSSTRWEQYF
TGTGCCAGCAGCTCATCCTCGACCCGGTGGGAGCAGTACTTC
>TRBV10-3|TRBJ2-1|-|TRBD1
CAISESGDSSYNEQFF
TGTGCCATCAGTGAGTCAGGGGACAGCTCCTACAATGAGCAGTTCTTC
>TRBV5-1|TRBJ2-2|many|-
CASSLEAGSGELFF
TGTGCCAGCAGCTTGGAGGCGGGATCCGGGGAGCTGTTTTTT
>TRBV2|TRBJ2-4|-|TRBD1
CASKTGDIQYF
TGTGCCAGCAAGACAGGGGACATTCAGTACTTC
>TRBV6-2/TRBV6-3|TRBJ1-2|few|-
CASGAASNYGYTF
TGTGCCAGCGGGGCAGCTTCCAACTATGGCTACACCTTC
>TRBV7-2|TRBJ2-4|few|TRBD2
CASSLRAGGAQNIQYF
TGTGCCAGCAGCTTAAGGGCGGGGGGCGCGCAGAACATTCAGTACTTC
>TRBV18|TRBJ2-1|-|-
CASSWRDEQFF
TGTGCCAGCTCGTGGCGGGATGAGCAGTTCTTC
>TRBV5-4|TRBJ2-7|few|TRBD1
CASSSPDRGNYEQYF
TGTGCCAGCAGCTCCCCGGACAGGGGAAACTACGAGCAGTACTTC
>TRBV5-1|TRBJ2-2|few|-
CASSLSGGAGGELFF
TGCGCCAGCAGCTTGTCCGGGGGCGCAGGAGGGGAGCTGTTTTTT
>TRBV27|TRBJ1-2|-|-
CASRLRQNYGYTF
TGTGCCAGCAGGTTGCGACAAAACTATGGCTACACCTTC
>TRBV28|TRBJ2-3|few|TRBD2
CASSFGLARGETDTQYF
TGTGCCAGCAGTTTCGGACTAGCGCGGGGAGAGACAGATACGCAGTATTTT
>TRBV20-1|TRBJ2-3|many|-
CSASQGGTDTQYF
TGCAGTGCTAGCCAGGGGGGGACAGATACGCAGTATTTT
>TRBV27|TRBJ2-3|-|-
CASSSPGRGKSTDTQYF
TGTGCCAGCAGTTCACCTGGAAGGGGCAAAAGCACAGATACGCAGTATTTT
>TRBV6-1|TRBJ2-1|few|-
CASSELRTTSYNEQFF
TGTGCCAGCAGTGAGTTAAGGACTACGTCCTACAATGAGCAGTTCTTC